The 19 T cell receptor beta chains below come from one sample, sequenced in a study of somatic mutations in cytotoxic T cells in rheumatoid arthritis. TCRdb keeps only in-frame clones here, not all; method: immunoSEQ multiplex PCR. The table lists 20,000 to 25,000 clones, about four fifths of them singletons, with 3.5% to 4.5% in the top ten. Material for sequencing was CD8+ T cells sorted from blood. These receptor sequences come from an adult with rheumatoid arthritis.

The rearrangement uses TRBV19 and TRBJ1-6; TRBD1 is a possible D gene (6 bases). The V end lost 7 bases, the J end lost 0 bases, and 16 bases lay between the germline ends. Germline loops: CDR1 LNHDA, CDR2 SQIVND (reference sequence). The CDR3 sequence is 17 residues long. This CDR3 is CASTRDTRSSYNSPLHF. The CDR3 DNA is TGTGCCAGTACCCGGGACACTCGGAGCTCCTATAATTCACCCCTCCACTTT. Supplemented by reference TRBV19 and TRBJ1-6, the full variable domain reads DGGITQSPKYLFRKEGQNVTLSCEQNLNHDAMYWYRQDPGQGLRLIYYSQIVNDFQKGDIAEGYSVSREKKESFPLTVTSAQKNPTAFYLCASTRDTRSSYNSPLHFGNGTRLTVT.

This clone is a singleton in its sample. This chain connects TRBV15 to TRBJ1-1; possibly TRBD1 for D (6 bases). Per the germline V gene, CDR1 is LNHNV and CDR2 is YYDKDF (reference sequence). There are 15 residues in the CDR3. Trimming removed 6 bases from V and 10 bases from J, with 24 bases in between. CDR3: CATRNPGTLLNGAFF. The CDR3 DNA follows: TGTGCCACCAGAAATCCCGGGACACTTTTAAACGGAGCTTTCTTT.

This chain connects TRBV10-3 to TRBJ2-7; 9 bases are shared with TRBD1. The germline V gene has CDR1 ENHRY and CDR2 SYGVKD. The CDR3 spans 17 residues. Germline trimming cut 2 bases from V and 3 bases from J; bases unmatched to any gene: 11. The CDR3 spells CAISEQQGAGVSYEQYF. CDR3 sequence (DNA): TGTGCCATCAGTGAGCAACAGGGGGCGGGAGTAAGCTACGAGCAGTACTTC.

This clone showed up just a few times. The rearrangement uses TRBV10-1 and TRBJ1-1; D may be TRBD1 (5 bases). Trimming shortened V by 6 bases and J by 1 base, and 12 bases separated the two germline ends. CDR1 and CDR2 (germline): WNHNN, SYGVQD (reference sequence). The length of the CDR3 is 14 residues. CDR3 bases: TGCGCCAGCAGCGACGGGACCACGAACACTGAAGCTTTCTTT. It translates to CASSDGTTNTEAFF.

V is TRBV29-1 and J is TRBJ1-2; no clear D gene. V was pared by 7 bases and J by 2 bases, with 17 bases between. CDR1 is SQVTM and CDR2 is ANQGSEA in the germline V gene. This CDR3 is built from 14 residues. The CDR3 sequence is CSATLDGGNYGYTF. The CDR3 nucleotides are TGCAGCGCCACTCTGGACGGTGGGAACTATGGCTACACCTTC. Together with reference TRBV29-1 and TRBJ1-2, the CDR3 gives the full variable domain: SAVISQKPSRDICQRGTSLTIQCQVDSQVTMMFWYRQQPGQSLTLIATANQGSEATYESGFVIDKFPISRPNLTFSTLTVSNMSPEDSSIYLCSATLDGGNYGYTFGSGTRLTVV.

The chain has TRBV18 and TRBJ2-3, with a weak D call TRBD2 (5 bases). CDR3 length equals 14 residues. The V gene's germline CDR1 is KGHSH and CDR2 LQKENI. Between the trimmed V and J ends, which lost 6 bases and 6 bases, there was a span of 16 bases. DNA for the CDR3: TGTGCCAGCTCCCGGGGTGGGAGTGCGGATACGCAGTATTTT. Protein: CASSRGGSADTQYF.

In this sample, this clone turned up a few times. The chain's CDR3 is CASSEIEQGVQPQHF. Here the CDR3 DNA reads TGTGCCAGCAGTGAAATTGAACAGGGGGTTCAGCCCCAGCATTTT. The chain links TRBV6-1 to TRBJ1-5; TRBD1 aligns across 8 bases. This CDR3 region has 15 residues. Unmatched junction bases numbered 6, after V lost 2 bases and J lost 6 bases. Germline CDR1 is MNHNS and CDR2 is SASEGT.

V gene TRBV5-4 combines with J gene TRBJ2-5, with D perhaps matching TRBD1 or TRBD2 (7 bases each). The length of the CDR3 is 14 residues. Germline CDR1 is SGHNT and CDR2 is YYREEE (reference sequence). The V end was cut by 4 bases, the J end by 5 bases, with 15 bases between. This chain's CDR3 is CASSVSRGGETQYF. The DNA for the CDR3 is TGTGCCAGCAGCGTCAGCAGGGGGGGGGAGACCCAGTACTTC.

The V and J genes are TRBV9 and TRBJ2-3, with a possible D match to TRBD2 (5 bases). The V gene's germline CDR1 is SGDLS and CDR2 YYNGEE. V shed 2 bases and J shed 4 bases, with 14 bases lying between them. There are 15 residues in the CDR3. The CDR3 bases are TGTGCCAGCAGCGTGAATCGGGCGGACTCAGATACGCAGTATTTT. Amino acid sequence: CASSVNRADSDTQYF. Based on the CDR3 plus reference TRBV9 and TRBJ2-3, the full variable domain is DSGVTQTPKHLITATGQRVTLRCSPRSGDLSVYWYQQSLDQGLQFLIQYYNGEERAKGNILERFSAQQFPDLHSELNLSSLELGDSALYFCASSVNRADSDTQYFGPGTRLTVL.

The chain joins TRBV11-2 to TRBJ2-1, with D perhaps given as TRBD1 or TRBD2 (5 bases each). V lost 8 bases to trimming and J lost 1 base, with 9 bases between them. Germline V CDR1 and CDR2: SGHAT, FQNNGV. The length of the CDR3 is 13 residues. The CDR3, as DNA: TGTGCCAGCGAGGGGCAGTCCTACAATGAGCAGTTCTTC. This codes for CASEGQSYNEQFF.

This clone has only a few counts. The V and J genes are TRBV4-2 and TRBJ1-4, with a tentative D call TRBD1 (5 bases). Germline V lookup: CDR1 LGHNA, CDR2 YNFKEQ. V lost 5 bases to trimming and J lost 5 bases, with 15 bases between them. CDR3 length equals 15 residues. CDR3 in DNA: TGTGCCAGCAGCACCCACGGGGACGGGAATGAAAAACTGTTTTTT. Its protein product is CASSTHGDGNEKLFF.

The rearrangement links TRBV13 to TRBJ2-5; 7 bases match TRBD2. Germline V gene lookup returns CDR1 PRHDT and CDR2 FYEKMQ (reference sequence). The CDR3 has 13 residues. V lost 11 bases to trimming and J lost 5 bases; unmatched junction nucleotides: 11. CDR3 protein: CASGGTQVETQYF. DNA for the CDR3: TGTGCCTCCGGGGGGACCCAAGTGGAGACCCAGTACTTC. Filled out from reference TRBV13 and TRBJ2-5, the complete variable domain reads AAGVIQSPRHLIKEKRETATLKCYPIPRHDTVYWYQQGPGQDPQFLISFYEKMQSDKGSIPDRFSAQQFSDYHSELNMSSLELGDSALYFCASGGTQVETQYFGPGTRLLVL.

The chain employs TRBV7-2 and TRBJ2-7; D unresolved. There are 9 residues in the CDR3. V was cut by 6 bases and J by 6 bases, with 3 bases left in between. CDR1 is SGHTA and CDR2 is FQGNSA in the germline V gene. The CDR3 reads CASRGEQYF. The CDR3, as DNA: TGTGCCAGCAGAGGCGAGCAGTACTTC. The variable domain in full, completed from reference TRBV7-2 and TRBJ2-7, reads GAGVSQSPSNKVTEKGKDVELRCDPISGHTALYWYRQSLGQGLEFLIYFQGNSAPDKSGLPSDRFSAERTGGSVSTLTIQRTQQEDSAVYLCASRGEQYFGPGTRLTVT.

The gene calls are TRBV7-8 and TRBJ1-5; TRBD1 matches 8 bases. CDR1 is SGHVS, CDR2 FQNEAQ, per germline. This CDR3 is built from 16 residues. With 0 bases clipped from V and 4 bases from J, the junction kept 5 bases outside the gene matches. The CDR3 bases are TGTGCCAGCAGCTTAGCGAGGACAGGGAATAATCAGCCCCAGCATTTT. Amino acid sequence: CASSLARTGNNQPQHF.

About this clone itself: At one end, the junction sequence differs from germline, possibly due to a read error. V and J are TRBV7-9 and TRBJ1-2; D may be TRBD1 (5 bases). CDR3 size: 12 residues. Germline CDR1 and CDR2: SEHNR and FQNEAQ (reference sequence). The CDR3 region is CASSSDTDGFTF. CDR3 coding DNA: TGTGCCAGCAGCTCGGACACCGATGGCTTCACCTTC.

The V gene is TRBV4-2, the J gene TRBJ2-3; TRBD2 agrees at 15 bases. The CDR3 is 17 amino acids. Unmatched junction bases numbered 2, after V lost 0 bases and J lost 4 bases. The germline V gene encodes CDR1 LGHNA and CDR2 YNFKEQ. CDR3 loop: CASSQDWTSGGADTQYF. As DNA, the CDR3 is TGTGCCAGCAGCCAAGATTGGACTAGCGGGGGGGCAGATACGCAGTATTTT.

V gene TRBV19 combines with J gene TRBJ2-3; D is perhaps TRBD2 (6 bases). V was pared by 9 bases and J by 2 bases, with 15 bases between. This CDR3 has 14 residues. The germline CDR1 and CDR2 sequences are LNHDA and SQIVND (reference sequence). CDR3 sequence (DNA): TGTGCCAGATCTAAGGCGGGACCCACAGATACGCAGTATTTT. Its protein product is CARSKAGPTDTQYF. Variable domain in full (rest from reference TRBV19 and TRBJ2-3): DGGITQSPKYLFRKEGQNVTLSCEQNLNHDAMYWYRQDPGQGLRLIYYSQIVNDFQKGDIAEGYSVSREKKESFPLTVTSAQKNPTAFYLCARSKAGPTDTQYFGPGTRLTVL.

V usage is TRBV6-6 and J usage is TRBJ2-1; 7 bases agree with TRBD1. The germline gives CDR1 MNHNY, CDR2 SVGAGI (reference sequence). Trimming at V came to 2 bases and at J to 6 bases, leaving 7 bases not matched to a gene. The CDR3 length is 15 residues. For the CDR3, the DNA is TGTGCCAGCAGTTACACAGGGGTGTTGGGCAATGAGCAGTTCTTC. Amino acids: CASSYTGVLGNEQFF.

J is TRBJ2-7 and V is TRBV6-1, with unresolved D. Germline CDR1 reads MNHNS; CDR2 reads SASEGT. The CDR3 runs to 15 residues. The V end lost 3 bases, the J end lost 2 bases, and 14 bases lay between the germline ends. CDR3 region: CASSDLLGGAYEQYF. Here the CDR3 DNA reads TGTGCCAGCAGTGACCTTCTTGGCGGCGCCTACGAGCAGTACTTC.